This note documents a single TCR beta chain sequence. Its antigen has not been determined. No quality values exist for individual bases; no much larger clone is one base distant. The data are from a study of shared clonotypes between healthy human individuals (dated by TCRdb to 2018 to 2021). In terms of the full investigation: Three men and two women, aged 18 to 49 years, made up the cohort. Libraries were prepared and TCR repertoires were sequenced by different laboratories using diverse techniques, in order to increase sequencing depth and limit assay-specific biases. To estimate repertoire size and how much clonotype sharing occurs between individuals, the study deeply sequenced the blood TCR repertoires of several healthy adults. Between about 0.85 and 9.5 billion PBMCs per donor were obtained by leukapheresis. Per donor, three plates each were used for CD4 naive and CD4 memory, two for CD8 naive, and one for CD8 memory.

Using the deep immunoSEQ assay, TCR CDR3 regions were amplified from genomic DNA by multiplex PCR. For each cell subset, the extracted genomic DNA was distributed evenly across all wells of several immunoSEQ 96-well plates, and each plate served as one replicate. Each replicate PCR for sorted subsets received around 200 ng genomic DNA, equal to tens of thousands of T cell genomes. The purified libraries were quantified using a Qubit 3.0 fluorometer, sized with a Bioanalyzer 2100, and then quantified again using the KAPA Library Quantification kit. Every immunoSEQ 96-well plate was sequenced on a dedicated single-read 150-cycle Illumina NextSeq 550 flow cell. In the authors' own workflow: Because the immunoSEQ output included only junctional sequences and no quality scores, the filtering could not be the same as the filtering used for full-length reads. Sequences were annotated with PyIR, a Python wrapper for IgBLAST v1.9, using IMGT germline references to assign V/J genes and CDR3. Reads were removed for weak V/J assignments (E-value above 1e-6), missing CDR3, stop codons, out-of-frame junctions, or ambiguous translated residues. V3J clonotypes were defined by identical inferred V gene, J gene, and CDR3 amino acid sequence. The percentage overlap between two repertoires was calculated by dividing the number of shared unique clonotypes by the size of the smaller repertoire. Three approaches were used to assess repertoire richness: RTK rarefaction, the Chao1 estimator, and Recon v2.1 estimates of unobserved clonotypes. Generation probabilities were computed with OLGA for all TCRbeta clonotypes obtained by the gDNA method from several donors. TCRdb stores this immuneACCESS table with in-frame sequences only. Part of the clones is absent; in the studies checked, under half of the shortfall reflects unresolved V genes, and no reason is known for the rest. From that table come the V and J calls and clone size; the DNA was used to work out D and trimming. A total of 2 million to 2.5 million clones appear in this sample, 92% of them only once. Approximately 0.4% of the sample comes from the top ten.

Donors were healthy HIV-negative adults with no recently reported acute infections or vaccinations. All donors were Caucasian adults living in Nashville, Tennessee, USA. CD4+ T cells were enriched by magnetic negative selection, after which naive cells were positively selected on CD45RA and the negative fraction was taken as the memory subset. Blood was obtained by leukapheresis, after which PBMCs were separated by Ficoll-Histopaque density gradient centrifugation and cryopreserved in liquid nitrogen vapor phase. Analytical flow cytometry was used to check the purity and quantity of every magnetically sorted T cell population. Each sorted fraction had its genomic DNA isolated and then quantified by UV absorbance on a Nanodrop 2000c. Results the study describes overall, beyond this receptor: Sampling was restricted to blood, and TCR repertoires in tissue are likely to differ from TCR repertoires in blood. When a handful of donors were compared, the shared fraction of clonotypes was around 5% for naive CD4, 3.5% for naive CD8, roughly 2.3% for memory CD4, and roughly 0.43% for memory CD8. Rarefaction of sorted-subset datasets indicated incomplete sequencing despite the large sequencing depth. Larger estimated clonotype richness was generally found for naive subsets than for memory subsets. Pairwise subsampling indicated that sequencing depth was expected to affect the degree of clonotype sharing among donors. Compared with non-shared clonotypes, the clonotypes found in all four sorted-subset donors had higher generation probabilities. Because the study included a small number of donors, the genetic and exposure-history diversity represented was limited.

This clonotype was obtained from a man aged 18-30 years in good health. Some clones in this sample may be carry-over from other donors' samples. Sequenced sample: naive CD4+ T cells from PBMCs. This specimen's cell subset or site label, per the study, means: CD45RA+ positively selected.

In nucleotide form, the sequence is TGTGCCAGCAGTTACAACCACAATCAGCCCCAGCATTTT. This is translated as CASSYNHNQPQHF. Recombination linked TRBV6-5 to TRBJ1-5; the D gene cannot be resolved reliably. Reading the germline V gene gives CDR1 MNHEY and CDR2 SVGAGI. Including cysteine and phenylalanine, the CDR3 has 13 amino acids. CDR3 DNA is the only sequence kept; it has 39 bases, read in frame from the first base. V and J lose 2 bases and 3 bases, and a span of 5 bases separates them.